The 28 T cell receptor beta chains reported below all come from one sample, sequenced in a study of shared clonotypes between healthy human individuals. Positively selected for CCR7, the CD45RO-negative cells used as naive CD8 cells excluded terminally differentiated effector memory CD45RA+ cells. Profiling relied on immunoSEQ multiplex PCR, and the TCRdb table lists in-frame clones only, not all of them. Of around 1.9 million clones listed, approximately 94% are singletons. Sequenced: naive CD8+ T cells from PBMCs. The receptors were sampled from a man aged 18 to 30 in good health. Some clones in this sample may be carry-over from other donors' samples.

This chain links TRBV28 with TRBJ2-1; D may be TRBD2 (6 bases). Germline CDR1 reads MDHEN; CDR2 reads SYDVKM. V shed 0 bases and J shed 4 bases, with 10 bases lying between them. CDR3 length equals 15 residues. DNA of the CDR3: TGTGCCAGCAGTTTATGGAACGGGGGATACAATGAGCAGTTCTTC. Protein: CASSLWNGGYNEQFF.

The chain joins TRBV10-1 to TRBJ1-1; tentative D call: TRBD1 (5 bases). Trimming took 3 bases from V and 0 from J, leaving 8 bases between them. There are 14 residues in the CDR3. Germline V lookup: CDR1 WNHNN, CDR2 SYGVQD (reference sequence). The CDR3 loop reads CASSEDRLNTEAFF. The CDR3 nucleotides read TGCGCCAGCAGTGAAGACAGACTGAACACTGAAGCTTTCTTT.

V is TRBV27 and J is TRBJ2-3, with D possibly being TRBD2 (6 bases). Trimming removed 6 bases at V and 0 bases at J, with 10 bases between. The V gene's germline CDR1 is MNHEY and CDR2 SMNVEV (reference sequence). The CDR3 runs 14 residues. The DNA for the CDR3 is TGTGCCAGCAGCTGGGGGACTAGCACAGATACGCAGTATTTT. The encoded protein is CASSWGTSTDTQYF.

The V and J genes are TRBV28 and TRBJ2-5, with 9 bases matching TRBD2. The CDR3 covers 16 residues. V gave up 2 bases and J gave up 4 bases; unmatched junction bases: 8. Germline V CDR1 and CDR2: MDHEN, SYDVKM. The chain's CDR3 is CASSLRGVAGAETQYF. DNA for the CDR3: TGTGCCAGCAGTTTAAGGGGGGTAGCGGGAGCAGAGACCCAGTACTTC.

Of note for this clone: Other nucleotide sequences from this sample produce the same CDR3. The chain is built from TRBV27 and TRBJ2-3; no clear D. The length of the CDR3 is 12 residues. CDR1 is MNHEY and CDR2 is SMNVEV in the germline V gene (reference sequence). V shed 4 bases and J shed 2 bases, with 4 bases lying between them. The CDR3 sequence is CASSSPTDTQYF. In nucleotides, the CDR3 is TGTGCCAGCAGTTCCCCCACAGATACGCAGTATTTT.

This clone occurred a few times. Other nucleotide sequences from this sample produce the same CDR3. This chain links TRBV6-5 with TRBJ1-1, with D unresolved. The CDR3 runs to 13 residues. Trimming left V 8 bases short and J 1 base short, with 11 bases between. CDR1 and CDR2 from the germline V gene are MNHEY and SVGAGI. The CDR3 spells CASSPTGNTEAFF. The CDR3, as DNA: TGTGCCAGCTCGCCGACGGGGAACACTGAAGCTTTCTTT.

The rearrangement links TRBV21-1 to TRBJ1-5; the table's D call TRBD1 went unverified against the DNA. TRBV21-1 is deemed a pseudogene. CDR3 length: 16 amino acids. The CDR3 loop is CASSNFRGRSNQPQHF. The CDR3, as DNA: TGTGCCAGCAGCAATTTCAGGGGTAGGAGCAATCAGCCCCAGCATTTT.

J is TRBJ2-2 and V is TRBV15; TRBD2 is a possible D gene (5 bases). The CDR3 covers 16 residues. CDR1 and CDR2 from the germline V gene are LNHNV and YYDKDF (reference sequence). Trimming shortened V by 0 bases and J by 0 bases, and 8 bases separated the two germline ends. CDR3 in amino acids: CATSRDRGPNTGELFF. CDR3 nucleotide sequence: TGTGCCACCAGCAGAGATCGAGGGCCGAACACCGGGGAGCTGTTTTTT.

The V gene is TRBV29-1, the J gene TRBJ2-7; maybe TRBD1 (6 bases). CDR1 and CDR2 from the germline V gene are SQVTM and ANQGSEA. The CDR3 sequence is 14 residues long. V was trimmed by 4 bases and J by 1 base, leaving 14 bases between them. The CDR3 DNA is TGCAGCGTTGCCAAAATAGACAGGTCCTACGAGCAGTACTTC. It encodes CSVAKIDRSYEQYF.

The chain is built from TRBV7-9 and TRBJ2-4; D might be TRBD1 (6 bases). V lost 4 bases to trimming and J lost 0 bases, with 13 bases between them. Per the germline V gene, CDR1 is SEHNR and CDR2 is FQNEAQ (reference sequence). This CDR3 has 16 amino acids. The CDR3 loop reads CASSSGQTVAKNIQYF. CDR3 bases: TGTGCCAGCAGCTCCGGACAGACTGTAGCCAAAAACATTCAGTACTTC. Variable domain in full (rest from reference TRBV7-9 and TRBJ2-4): DTGVSQNPRHKITKRGQNVTFRCDPISEHNRLYWYRQTLGQGPEFLTYFQNEAQLEKSRLLSDRFSAERPKGSFSTLEIQRTEQGDSAMYLCASSSGQTVAKNIQYFGAGTRLSVL.

The chain is built from TRBV28 and TRBJ2-7; tentatively, D is TRBD2 (5 bases). CDR1 is MDHEN, CDR2 SYDVKM, per germline. V was cut by 6 bases and J by 2 bases, with 23 bases left in between. The CDR3 loop spans 17 amino acids. CDR3: CASRVPASGLATYEQYF. DNA for the CDR3: TGTGCCAGCAGAGTTCCTGCTTCGGGCCTAGCAACCTACGAGCAGTACTTC.

The V and J genes are TRBV11-2 and TRBJ2-6, with a weak D call TRBD1 (5 bases). Germline V gene sequence: CDR1 SGHAT, CDR2 FQNNGV. V was shortened by 0 bases and J by 4 bases, with 19 bases between the two germline ends. The CDR3 contains 19 residues. CDR3 amino acids: CASSLDGQGTFGGANVLTF. DNA of the CDR3: TGTGCCAGCAGCTTAGATGGGCAGGGAACATTCGGCGGGGCCAACGTCCTGACTTTC.

This CDR3 is CASSPAGGRDNQPQHF. CDR3 bases: TGTGCCAGCAGCCCCGCCGGGGGCAGGGACAATCAGCCCCAGCATTTT. The chain has TRBV5-5 and TRBJ1-5, with D tentatively TRBD1 (6 bases). Trimming pared 4 bases from V and 3 bases from J, leaving 17 bases between. The CDR3 runs to 16 residues. CDR1 SGHKS and CDR2 YYEKEE come from the germline V gene (reference sequence). The full variable domain, its missing parts supplied by reference TRBV5-5 and TRBJ1-5, is DAGVTQSPTHLIKTRGQQVTLRCSPISGHKSVSWYQQVLGQGPQFIFQYYEKEERGRGNFPDRFSARQFPNYSSELNVNALLLGDSALYLCASSPAGGRDNQPQHFGDGTRLSIL.

This chain links TRBV28 with TRBJ2-7; 8 positions agree with TRBD1. The CDR3 contains 14 residues. Germline V gene sequence: CDR1 MDHEN, CDR2 SYDVKM. With 4 bases clipped from V and 2 bases from J, the junction kept 4 bases outside the gene matches. The CDR3 loop reads CASSSPGGPYEQYF. The CDR3 nucleotides read TGTGCCAGCAGTTCCCCAGGGGGCCCCTACGAGCAGTACTTC.

The rearrangement links TRBV27 to TRBJ1-1, with 7 bases matching TRBD1. The CDR3 is 14 residues long. Germline values: CDR1 MNHEY, CDR2 SMNVEV (reference sequence). The J segment lost 4 bases and the V segment lost 6 bases, leaving 8 bases of the junction unmatched. The CDR3 sequence is CASREGASGTEAFF. The CDR3 DNA reads TGTGCCAGCAGAGAGGGGGCGTCTGGCACTGAAGCTTTCTTT.

This clone was counted once. This chain joins TRBV9 and TRBJ2-1, with 10 positions matching TRBD2. This CDR3 is built from 14 residues. V shed 2 bases and J 8 bases; nucleotides not matched to a gene: 4. Germline-derived CDR1 and CDR2 are SGDLS and YYNGEE. The CDR3: CASSVRTSGDEQFF. As DNA, the CDR3 is TGTGCCAGCAGCGTGAGGACTAGCGGCGATGAGCAGTTCTTC.

The V call is TRBV19, the J call TRBJ2-1, with 8 nucleotides matching TRBD1. The CDR3 totals 14 residues. With V trimmed by 1 base and J by 7 bases, 3 bases remained unmatched. The germline CDR1 and CDR2 sequences are LNHDA and SQIVND (reference sequence). The CDR3 DNA sequence: TGTGCCAGTAGTATAGCAGGACAGGGAAATGAGCAGTTCTTC. Protein: CASSIAGQGNEQFF.

V and J are TRBV7-9 and TRBJ2-5, with D uncertain. The CDR3 is 13 residues long. CDR1 is SEHNR and CDR2 is FQNEAQ in the germline V gene (reference sequence). Between the trimmed V and J ends, which lost 5 bases and 5 bases, there was a span of 12 bases. DNA of the CDR3: TGTGCCAGCAGCCACCCCCTTTGGGAGACCCAGTACTTC. Translating it yields CASSHPLWETQYF. Full variable domain (outside the CDR3, taken from reference TRBV7-9 and TRBJ2-5): DTGVSQNPRHKITKRGQNVTFRCDPISEHNRLYWYRQTLGQGPEFLTYFQNEAQLEKSRLLSDRFSAERPKGSFSTLEIQRTEQGDSAMYLCASSHPLWETQYFGPGTRLLVL.

The gene calls are TRBV14 and TRBJ2-7, with 9 positions matching TRBD2. The CDR3 loop spans 15 amino acids. Germline lookup yields CDR1 SGHDN and CDR2 FVKESK. The V segment lost 2 bases and the J segment 4 bases; nucleotides outside the gene matches: 6. This chain's CDR3 is CASSQISGRWYEQYF. The CDR3 bases are TGTGCCAGCAGCCAAATTAGCGGGAGATGGTACGAGCAGTACTTC.

This rearrangement joins TRBV4-1 to TRBJ2-2; 14 positions match TRBD2. CDR1 MGHRA and CDR2 YSYEKL come from the germline V gene. V was pared by 3 bases and J by 3 bases, with 6 bases of the junction left unmatched. The CDR3 runs 18 residues. CDR3 loop: CASSHRLAGGPDTGELFF. The CDR3 bases are TGCGCCAGCAGCCACCGACTAGCGGGAGGGCCTGACACCGGGGAGCTGTTTTTT.

This rearrangement joins TRBV11-3 to TRBJ2-1; 7 nucleotides align to TRBD2. The V gene end was trimmed by 4 bases and the J gene end by 7 bases; junction bases not matched to a gene: 10. The germline gives CDR1 SGHNT, CDR2 YENEEA. The CDR3 loop spans 15 amino acids. The CDR3 sequence is CASSSSSGEGNEQFF. Here the CDR3 DNA reads TGTGCCAGCAGCTCCTCGAGCGGGGAAGGAAATGAGCAGTTCTTC.

The chain recombines TRBV27 with TRBJ2-5, with D tentatively TRBD1 or TRBD2 (6 bases each). Germline V gene lookup returns CDR1 MNHEY and CDR2 SMNVEV (reference sequence). Trimming took 4 bases from V and 4 from J, leaving 22 bases between them. This CDR3 region has 17 residues. The CDR3 here is CASSSSAGGRRAETQYF. The CDR3 nucleotides are TGTGCCAGCAGTTCATCCGCCGGGGGCAGGCGGGCAGAGACCCAGTACTTC.

The chain uses TRBV10-1 and TRBJ2-2; 12 nucleotides match TRBD2. Trimming at V came to 6 bases and at J to 4 bases, leaving 3 bases not matched to a gene. The CDR3 has 15 residues. Germline CDR1 reads WNHNN; CDR2 reads SYGVQD (reference sequence). Here the CDR3 reads CASSPSGRGTGELFF. The CDR3 DNA follows: TGCGCCAGCAGCCCTAGCGGGAGGGGCACCGGGGAGCTGTTTTTT.

The chain couples TRBV18 to TRBJ2-6; no reliable D call. V was trimmed by 10 bases and J by 0 bases, leaving 10 bases between them. This CDR3 has 14 amino acids. Germline CDR1 and CDR2: KGHSH and LQKENI. The CDR3 DNA follows: TGTGCCACCCCGTCCGGCTCTGGGGCCAACGTCCTGACTTTC. It encodes CATPSGSGANVLTF.

This rearrangement joins TRBV4-1 to TRBJ1-5; weak D call: TRBD1 (6 bases). The germline gives CDR1 MGHRA, CDR2 YSYEKL. This CDR3 comprises 15 residues. V was trimmed by 0 bases and J by 5 bases, leaving 11 bases between them. CDR3 coding DNA: TGCGCCAGCAGCCAAGATGGAGGGGGGCATCAGCCCCAGCATTTT. This translates into CASSQDGGGHQPQHF.

This sequence joins TRBV5-6 and TRBJ2-7; TRBD2 aligns across 11 bases. Germline V gene lookup returns CDR1 SGHDT and CDR2 YYEEEE. Trimming at V came to 4 bases and at J to 3 bases, leaving 3 bases not matched to a gene. The CDR3 is 14 amino acids. The CDR3 loop is CASSKGTSGYEQYF. CDR3 sequence (DNA): TGTGCCAGCAGCAAAGGGACTAGCGGCTACGAGCAGTACTTC.

This sequence joins TRBV27 and TRBJ2-3; TRBD2 might be the D (6 bases). Germline V gene sequence: CDR1 MNHEY, CDR2 SMNVEV (reference sequence). V lost 3 bases, J lost 2 bases, and 9 bases lay in between. The CDR3 runs 14 residues. DNA of the CDR3: TGTGCCAGCAGTTTCCGGAGGGACACAGATACGCAGTATTTT. Its translation is CASSFRRDTDTQYF.

This rearrangement joins TRBV2 to TRBJ1-1; 10 bases align to TRBD1. Germline assignment: CDR1 SNHLY and CDR2 FYNNEI. The CDR3 runs to 17 residues. The V and J ends lost 4 bases and 4 bases, in that order; junction bases with no gene match: 12. For the CDR3, the DNA is TGTGCCAGCAGTGTAGACAGGGGGCTGGGGTTAAGCACTGAAGCTTTCTTT. As protein: CASSVDRGLGLSTEAFF. Full variable domain (missing parts from reference TRBV2 and TRBJ1-1): EPEVTQTPSHQVTQMGQEVILRCVPISNHLYFYWYRQILGQKVEFLVSFYNNEISEKSEIFDDQFSVERPDGSNFTLKIRSTKLEDSAMYFCASSVDRGLGLSTEAFFGQGTRLTVV.